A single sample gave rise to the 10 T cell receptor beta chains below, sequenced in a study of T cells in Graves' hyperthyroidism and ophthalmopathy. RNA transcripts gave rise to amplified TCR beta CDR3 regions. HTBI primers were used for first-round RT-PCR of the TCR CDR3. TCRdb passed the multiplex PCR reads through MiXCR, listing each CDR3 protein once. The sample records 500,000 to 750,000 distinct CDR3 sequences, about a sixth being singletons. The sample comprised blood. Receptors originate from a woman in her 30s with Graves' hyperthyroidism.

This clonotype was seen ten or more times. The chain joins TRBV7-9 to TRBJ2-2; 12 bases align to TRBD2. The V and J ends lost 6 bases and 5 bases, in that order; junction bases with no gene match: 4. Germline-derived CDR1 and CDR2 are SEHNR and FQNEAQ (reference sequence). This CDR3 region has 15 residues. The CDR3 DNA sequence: TGTGCCAGCAGTTTACTAGCGGGAGGTACCGGGGAGCTGTTTTTT. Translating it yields CASSLLAGGTGELFF.

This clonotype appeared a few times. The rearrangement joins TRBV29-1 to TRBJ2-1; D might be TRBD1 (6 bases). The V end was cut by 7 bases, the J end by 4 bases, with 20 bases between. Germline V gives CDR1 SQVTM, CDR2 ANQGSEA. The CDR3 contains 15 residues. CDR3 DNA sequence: TGCAGCGCCCTGACAGGCAGAACAATGTACAATGAGCAGTTCTTC. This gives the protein CSALTGRTMYNEQFF.

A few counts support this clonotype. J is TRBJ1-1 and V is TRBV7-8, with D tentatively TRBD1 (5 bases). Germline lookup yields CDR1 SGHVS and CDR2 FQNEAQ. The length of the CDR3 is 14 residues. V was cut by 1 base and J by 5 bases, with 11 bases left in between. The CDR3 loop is CASSLEGRITEAFF. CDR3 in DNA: TGTGCCAGCAGCTTAGAGGGGAGAATAACTGAAGCTTTCTTT.

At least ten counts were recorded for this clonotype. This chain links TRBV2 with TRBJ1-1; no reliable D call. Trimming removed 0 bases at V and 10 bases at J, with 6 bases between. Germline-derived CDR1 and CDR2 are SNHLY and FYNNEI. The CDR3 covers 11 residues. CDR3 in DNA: TGTGCCAGCAGTGAAGCGCCTGGAGCTTTCTTT. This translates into CASSEAPGAFF.

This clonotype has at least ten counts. CDR3 sequence: CASSLRDSYEQYF. The CDR3 coding sequence is TGTGCCAGCAGCTTAAGGGACTCCTACGAGCAGTACTTC. This sequence joins TRBV7-3 and TRBJ2-7, with D unresolved. The CDR3 extends over 13 amino acids. Germline lookup yields CDR1 SGHTA and CDR2 FQGTGA. V was shortened by 1 base and J by 0 bases, with 4 bases between the two germline ends.

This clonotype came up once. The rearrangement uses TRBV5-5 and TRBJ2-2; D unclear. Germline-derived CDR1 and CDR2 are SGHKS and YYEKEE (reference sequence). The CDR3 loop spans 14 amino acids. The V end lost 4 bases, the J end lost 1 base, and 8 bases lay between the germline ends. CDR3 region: CASSLKENTGELFF. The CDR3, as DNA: TGTGCCAGCAGCCTAAAGGAGAACACCGGGGAGCTGTTTTTT.

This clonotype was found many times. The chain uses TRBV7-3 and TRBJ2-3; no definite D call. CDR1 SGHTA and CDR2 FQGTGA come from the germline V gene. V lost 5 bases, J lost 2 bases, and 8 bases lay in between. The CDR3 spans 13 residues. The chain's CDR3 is CASSIYPTDTQYF. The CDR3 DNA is TGTGCCAGCAGCATCTACCCCACAGATACGCAGTATTTT. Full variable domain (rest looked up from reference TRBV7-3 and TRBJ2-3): GAGVSQTPSNKVTEKGKYVELRCDPISGHTALYWYRQSLGQGPEFLIYFQGTGAADDSGLPNDRFFAVRPEGSVSTLKIQRTERGDSAVYLCASSIYPTDTQYFGPGTRLTVL.

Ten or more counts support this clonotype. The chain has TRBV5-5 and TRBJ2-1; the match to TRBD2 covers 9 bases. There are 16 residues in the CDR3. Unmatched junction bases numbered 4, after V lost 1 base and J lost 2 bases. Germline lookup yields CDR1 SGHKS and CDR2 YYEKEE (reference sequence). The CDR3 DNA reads TGTGCCAGCAGCTTGATGGCGGGAGGGCCCTACAATGAGCAGTTCTTC. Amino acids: CASSLMAGGPYNEQFF.

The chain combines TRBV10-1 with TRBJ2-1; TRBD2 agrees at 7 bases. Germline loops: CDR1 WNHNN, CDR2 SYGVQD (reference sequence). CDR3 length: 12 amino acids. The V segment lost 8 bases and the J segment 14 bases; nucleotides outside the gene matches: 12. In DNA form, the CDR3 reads TGCGCCAGCCATCCCCCCGCGGGAGTTAAGTTCTTC. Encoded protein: CASHPPAGVKFF.

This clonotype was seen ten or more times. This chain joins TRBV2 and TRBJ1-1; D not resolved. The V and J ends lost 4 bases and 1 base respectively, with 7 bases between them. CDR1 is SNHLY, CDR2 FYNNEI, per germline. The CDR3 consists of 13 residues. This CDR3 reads CASSGERNTEAFF. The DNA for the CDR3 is TGTGCCAGCAGTGGGGAGAGGAACACTGAAGCTTTCTTT. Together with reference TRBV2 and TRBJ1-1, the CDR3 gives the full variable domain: EPEVTQTPSHQVTQMGQEVILRCVPISNHLYFYWYRQILGQKVEFLVSFYNNEISEKSEIFDDQFSVERPDGSNFTLKIRSTKLEDSAMYFCASSGERNTEAFFGQGTRLTVV.